This record concerns one TCR beta chain sequence. In its sample, this clone was seen a few times. What this receptor recognizes is not known. No base quality information exists; no much larger clone differs at one position. This sample is part of a study of beta chain features in type 1 diabetes (dated by TCRdb to 2016 to 2018). The study in broad terms: Mean age, gender distribution, total cell number and subset yield did not differ between patients and healthy donors. A total of approximately 100,000,000 sorted cells were examined across all samples, and the number of cells per subset was strongly correlated with RNA yield. The study compared TCRB repertoires of sorted circulating CD4+ T cell subsets between recently diagnosed type 1 diabetes patients and matched healthy donors. Whereas all 30 or so donors provided naive and central memory subsets, regulatory and stem cell-like memory subsets were isolated from just 8 patients and roughly eight healthy donors.

CDR1 and CDR2 are read off the germline V gene as SQVTM and ANQGSEA. The V end gives up 8 bases and the J end 0 bases, leaving 6 bases in the junction not matched to a gene. Measured from the cysteine to the phenylalanine, the CDR3 is 14 residues long. Of the read, only the CDR3 DNA is kept; its 42 bases are in frame from base 1. Each donor gave one peripheral blood draw, averaging approximately 0.11 L, which was collected into heparinised tubes. Using a panel that included CD45RO, CCR7, CD25, CD127, CD95 and CD27, naive, central memory, regulatory and stem cell-like memory CD4+ T cells were sorted on a BD FACSAria II. A purity above 95% was achieved for all sorted populations. PBMCs were isolated right away by Lymphoprep density gradient centrifugation and were stained directly, without culture. So that batch effects would be minimized, each experiment stained and sorted samples in pairs, pairing one healthy donor with one patient.

The investigation overall reported the following: A moderate but significant shortening of TCRB CDR3 length was observed in type 1 diabetes patients in all four CD4+ subsets. Naive, central memory and regulatory TCRB repertoires appeared to be more alike among patients than among healthy donors. Shorter templates might be favored by PCR, yet because patient and control samples were amplified and corrected together, any such skew would affect both groups equally. Fewer insertions and more nucleotide deletions at VDJ recombination sites were observed in patients with type 1 diabetes, implying thymic rearrangement abnormalities. Because cDNA rather than genomic DNA was sequenced, highly expressing activated cells could have been over-represented, although no difference in activation and CD3 levels was found between groups. Because the HLA sub-analyses included only small numbers of individuals, any influence of HLA type on TCRB rearrangement was left unresolved.

All of the isolated RNA was reverse transcribed with the High Capacity cDNA Reverse Transcription Kit, so expressed TCRB transcripts were sequenced. For stem cell-like memory T cell samples, survey-depth immunoSEQ sequencing was used, averaging about 1 million total reads per sample. After sorted cells were lysed in RLT buffer, RNA was extracted with DNase-treated RNeasy Micro or Mini kits, with the choice depending on cell number. Each cell subset was processed on its own to prevent cross-contamination, while patient and healthy donor samples were processed together. The immunoSEQ multiplex PCR was used to amplify TCRB sequences from cDNA, yielding 87-bp fragments that span the CDR3 region. The amplicons were sequenced using the Illumina HiSeq platform. The study's processing was this. PCR bias was computationally corrected using synthetic template baselines, reads within Hamming distance 2 were collapsed, and singletons that could not be merged were discarded. Reads were aligned against IMGT to assign V, D and J genes, CDR3 length and insertions or deletions at six rearrangement sites. Within each subset, clonotype counts were normalized to the number of sorted cells before true diversity and Gini coefficients were calculated with the tcR R package. The overlap coefficient, calculated on TCRB nucleotide sequences, was used to measure repertoire sharing. TCRdb stores this immuneACCESS table with in-frame sequences only. Part of the clones is absent; in the studies checked, under half of the shortfall reflects unresolved V genes, and no reason is known for the rest. The V and J calls and clone size were taken over from that table, and D and trimming were inferred from the DNA. The sample has tens of thousands of clones on record, roughly 70% of them singletons. Over 0.95% of the sample is held by the ten biggest clonotypes.

What was sequenced was stem cell memory CD4+ T cells from blood. The cell subset or site label here, explained by the study, means: stem cell-like memory CD4+ T cells. The clonotype was recovered from a woman aged 40-49 years with type 1 diabetes. Recombination joined TRBV29-1 with TRBJ2-1; TRBD2 agrees with 8 junctional bases. The CDR3: CSTSGQNSYNEQFF. The DNA is as follows: TGCAGCACTAGCGGACAGAACTCCTACAATGAGCAGTTCTTC.